This T cell receptor (beta chain) was identified during a study of early T cells in non-severe SARS-CoV-2 infection. Between the trimmed V and J ends, which lost 3 bases and 12 bases, there was a span of 9 bases. The CDR3 contains 11 residues. CDR1 and CDR2 (germline): SGHDN, FVKESK. This clonotype came up a few times. Each cDNA molecule carried a unique molecular identifier. One entry per CDR3 protein results from TCRdb running MiXCR on the 5' RACE reads. The repertoire includes around 70,000 distinct CDR3 sequences, roughly an eighth of them detected once, and about 3.9% sits in the top ten. Material: whole blood. This chain joins TRBV14 and TRBJ2-1, with unresolved D. This receptor was obtained from an adult who was a healthcare worker with PCR-confirmed SARS-CoV-2 infection or an uninfected control (not recorded which). CDR3 nucleotides: TGTGCCAGCAGCCACCGGTCGGTGCAGTTCTTC. This sequence encodes CASSHRSVQFF.